Listed here are 22 T cell receptor beta chains from one sample, sequenced in a study of STAT5B mutations in CD4+ large granular lymphocyte leukemia. Sequencing used immunoSEQ multiplex PCR; TCRdb keeps in-frame clones, though not all of them. Of approximately 32,000 clones listed, roughly 71% are singletons. Sequenced input: CD4+ T cells from blood buffy coats. The origin of the receptors is a human donor in good health.

The chain is built from TRBV18 and TRBJ1-2; 9 bases fit TRBD1. V lost 1 base, J lost 7 bases, and 4 bases stayed unmatched. This CDR3 spans 14 amino acids. Germline lookup yields CDR1 KGHSH and CDR2 LQKENI. This CDR3 reads CASSPQGQGFGYTF. The CDR3 DNA is TGTGCCAGCTCACCACAGGGACAGGGTTTTGGCTACACCTTC.

The chain joins TRBV19 to TRBJ2-3; 9 nucleotides align to TRBD2. With V trimmed by 6 bases and J by 2 bases, 9 bases remained unmatched. Germline CDR1 reads LNHDA; CDR2 reads SQIVND (reference sequence). The CDR3 covers 16 residues. Here the CDR3 DNA reads TGTGCCAGTAGCCCGCGGCGGGGGGGTGTCACAGATACGCAGTATTTT. Protein product: CASSPRRGGVTDTQYF. Together with reference TRBV19 and TRBJ2-3, the CDR3 gives the full variable domain: DGGITQSPKYLFRKEGQNVTLSCEQNLNHDAMYWYRQDPGQGLRLIYYSQIVNDFQKGDIAEGYSVSREKKESFPLTVTSAQKNPTAFYLCASSPRRGGVTDTQYFGPGTRLTVL.

The V gene is TRBV4-1, the J gene TRBJ2-7; a possible D gene is TRBD2 (5 bases). Trimming shortened V by 0 bases and J by 7 bases, and 16 bases separated the two germline ends. Germline loops: CDR1 MGHRA, CDR2 YSYEKL. This CDR3 has 15 amino acids. CDR3 sequence: CASSQDHAGYREQYF. The CDR3 DNA sequence: TGCGCCAGCAGCCAAGATCATGCGGGCTACCGGGAGCAGTACTTC.

The rearrangement links TRBV5-6 to TRBJ2-7, with 13 bases matching TRBD2. The CDR3 is 18 residues long. V gave up 3 bases and J gave up 2 bases; unmatched junction bases: 11. Germline-derived CDR1 and CDR2 are SGHDT and YYEEEE. The CDR3 sequence is CASSSTGLAGEATYEQYF. CDR3 nucleotides: TGTGCCAGCAGCTCTACTGGACTAGCGGGGGAGGCGACCTACGAGCAGTACTTC.

This chain connects TRBV5-8 to TRBJ2-3; D gene uncertain. CDR3 length equals 13 residues. V lost 3 bases and J 2 bases, leaving 7 bases between the germline ends. The V gene's germline CDR1 is SGHTS and CDR2 YDEGEE. Here the CDR3 reads CASSYRATDTQYF. In DNA, the CDR3 is TGTGCCAGCAGCTACCGGGCCACAGATACGCAGTATTTT.

This clone was seen only a few times. V usage is TRBV4-3 and J usage is TRBJ1-5; 7 bases are a match to TRBD1. V lost 0 bases to trimming and J lost 0 bases; unmatched junction nucleotides: 8. This CDR3 has 18 residues. Germline values: CDR1 LGHNA, CDR2 YSLEER. CDR3 sequence reads: CASSQDLGGVVSNQPQHF. The DNA for the CDR3 is TGCGCCAGCAGCCAAGATTTAGGGGGCGTCGTTAGCAATCAGCCCCAGCATTTT.

This chain uses TRBV7-8 with TRBJ2-5; D call uncertain. This CDR3 contains 13 residues. CDR1 SGHVS and CDR2 FQNEAQ come from the germline V gene. V was pared by 5 bases and J by 5 bases, with 12 bases between. The DNA for the CDR3 is TGTGCCAGCAGCCCATCGGTGCGGGAGACCCAGTACTTC. As protein: CASSPSVRETQYF. The full variable domain, rest sourced from reference TRBV7-8 and TRBJ2-5, is GAGVSQSPRYKVAKRGQDVALRCDPISGHVSLFWYQQALGQGPEFLTYFQNEAQLDKSGLPSDRFFAERPEGSVSTLKIQRTQQEDSAVYLCASSPSVRETQYFGPGTRLLVL.

This clone appeared a few times. The chain combines TRBV2 with TRBJ1-2; tentative D call: TRBD1 (5 bases). V was clipped by 1 base and J by 2 bases, with 5 bases between them. CDR1 and CDR2 from the germline V gene are SNHLY and FYNNEI. This CDR3 is built from 13 residues. The CDR3 is CASSEGTNYGYTF. In DNA form, the CDR3 reads TGTGCCAGCAGTGAAGGGACAAACTATGGCTACACCTTC.

This clone was counted between two and nine times. The chain has TRBV19 and TRBJ1-5; D call uncertain. Trimming took 5 bases from V and 6 from J, leaving 5 bases between them. CDR1 and CDR2 (germline): LNHDA, SQIVND (reference sequence). The CDR3 spans 11 residues. The CDR3 loop reads CASSSAQPQHF. The CDR3 region has the DNA TGTGCCAGTAGTTCCGCTCAGCCCCAGCATTTT.

The J gene is TRBJ1-2, the V gene TRBV7-2; D perhaps matches TRBD1 (5 bases). The CDR3 sequence is 13 residues long. Trimming took 2 bases from V and 6 from J, leaving 10 bases between them. The germline V gene encodes CDR1 SGHTA and CDR2 FQGNSA. CDR3 sequence (DNA): TGTGCCAGCAGCTTACAGGGAAATCATGGCTACACCTTC. Translation: CASSLQGNHGYTF.

This clone was observed a handful of times. This sequence joins TRBV10-3 and TRBJ1-2; D call uncertain. CDR1 is ENHRY, CDR2 SYGVKD, per germline. V was trimmed by 3 bases and J by 4 bases, leaving 9 bases between them. CDR3 length: 13 amino acids. The CDR3 is CAISEGPAYGYTF. CDR3 nucleotide sequence: TGTGCCATCAGTGAAGGTCCAGCCTATGGCTACACCTTC.

The gene calls are TRBV15 and TRBJ1-5; TRBD1 matches at 7 bases. V trimming: 5 bases; J trimming: 0 bases; junction bases outside the gene matches: 4. In germline, CDR1 is LNHNV, CDR2 YYDKDF (reference sequence). The CDR3 totals 15 residues. The CDR3 loop reads CATSVGQDSNQPQHF. The CDR3 DNA sequence: TGTGCCACCAGCGTAGGACAGGATAGCAATCAGCCCCAGCATTTT.

The chain carries TRBV5-6 and TRBJ2-6, with 7 nucleotides matching TRBD1. Germline trimming cut 1 base from V and 3 bases from J; bases unmatched to any gene: 13. There are 19 residues in the CDR3. Germline loops: CDR1 SGHDT, CDR2 YYEEEE. The CDR3 sequence: CASSLKFQGVFGGANVLTF. CDR3 DNA sequence: TGTGCCAGCAGCTTGAAATTCCAGGGGGTTTTTGGTGGGGCCAACGTCCTGACTTTC.

The chain carries TRBV20-1 and TRBJ2-7; no clear D. The germline gives CDR1 DFQATT, CDR2 SNEGSKA (reference sequence). V was cut by 3 bases and J by 2 bases, with 5 bases left in between. This CDR3 is built from 11 residues. The CDR3 region is CSASAPYEQYF. The CDR3 DNA is TGCAGTGCTAGTGCCCCCTACGAGCAGTACTTC.

The chain joins TRBV6-5 to TRBJ1-2, with TRBD1 as a possible D gene (6 bases). V was cut by 7 bases and J by 4 bases, with 10 bases left in between. The CDR3 is 12 amino acids. Germline-derived CDR1 and CDR2 are MNHEY and SVGAGI. This chain's CDR3 is CASKQGGYGYTF. The CDR3 DNA reads as TGTGCCAGCAAACAGGGCGGCTATGGCTACACCTTC.

This clone was observed a handful of times. This chain connects TRBV30 to TRBJ1-1, with D perhaps matching TRBD1 (5 bases). The germline gives CDR1 GTSNPN, CDR2 SVGIG (reference sequence). The CDR3 length is 11 residues. V lost 3 bases and J lost 11, with 13 bases in between. The CDR3 sequence: CAWRWDVGAFF. The CDR3 bases are TGTGCCTGGAGGTGGGACGTGGGGGCTTTCTTT.

The chain uses TRBV19 and TRBJ2-1, with 12 bases fitting TRBD1. Trimming took 7 bases from V and 8 from J; bases not matched to a gene: 6. The length of the CDR3 is 14 residues. Germline V lookup: CDR1 LNHDA, CDR2 SQIVND (reference sequence). CDR3 bases: TGTGCCAGTAACAGGGACAGGGGGCTTGATGAGCAGTTCTTC. Amino acids: CASNRDRGLDEQFF.

The chain recombines TRBV2 with TRBJ2-2; maybe TRBD2 (6 bases). V shed 3 bases and J shed 10 bases, with 18 bases lying between them. The CDR3 contains 15 residues. Germline lookup yields CDR1 SNHLY and CDR2 FYNNEI. The CDR3 bases are TGTGCCAGCAGTGACGAGGGACTCACAGGCACGGAGCTGTTTTTT. It is translated as CASSDEGLTGTELFF.

J is TRBJ2-7 and V is TRBV29-1, with 7 bases fitting TRBD2. Unmatched junction bases numbered 8, after V lost 4 bases and J lost 5 bases. This CDR3 has 13 amino acids. The V gene's germline CDR1 is SQVTM and CDR2 ANQGSEA. CDR3 in amino acids: CSVAPSGENEQYF. The CDR3 coding sequence is TGCAGCGTTGCCCCCAGCGGGGAAAACGAGCAGTACTTC.

This clone was counted a few times. The rearrangement links TRBV7-3 to TRBJ2-2; 8 bases match TRBD1. Germline trimming cut 0 bases from V and 7 bases from J; bases unmatched to any gene: 13. Germline loops: CDR1 SGHTA, CDR2 FQGTGA. This CDR3 is built from 18 residues. This CDR3 is CASSLTGDRLPGDGELFF. CDR3 in DNA: TGTGCCAGCAGCTTAACGGGGGACAGGCTCCCGGGGGACGGGGAGCTGTTTTTT.

The J gene is TRBJ1-5, the V gene TRBV6-6; D is unclear. The length of the CDR3 is 11 residues. Looked up from germline, CDR1 is MNHNY and CDR2 is SVGAGI (reference sequence). Trimming shortened V by 6 bases and J by 11 bases, and 11 bases separated the two germline ends. CDR3 region: CASRHESTQHF. CDR3 sequence (DNA): TGTGCCAGCAGGCACGAGAGCACCCAGCATTTT.

This chain links TRBV5-1 with TRBJ1-1; D is undetermined. The CDR3 contains 13 residues. Germline-derived CDR1 and CDR2 are SGHRS and YFSETQ. The V gene lost 5 bases and the J gene lost 4 bases, with 12 bases spanning the gap. CDR3 sequence: CASRFTSGTEAFF. DNA of the CDR3: TGCGCCAGCAGATTTACCTCGGGCACTGAAGCTTTCTTT.